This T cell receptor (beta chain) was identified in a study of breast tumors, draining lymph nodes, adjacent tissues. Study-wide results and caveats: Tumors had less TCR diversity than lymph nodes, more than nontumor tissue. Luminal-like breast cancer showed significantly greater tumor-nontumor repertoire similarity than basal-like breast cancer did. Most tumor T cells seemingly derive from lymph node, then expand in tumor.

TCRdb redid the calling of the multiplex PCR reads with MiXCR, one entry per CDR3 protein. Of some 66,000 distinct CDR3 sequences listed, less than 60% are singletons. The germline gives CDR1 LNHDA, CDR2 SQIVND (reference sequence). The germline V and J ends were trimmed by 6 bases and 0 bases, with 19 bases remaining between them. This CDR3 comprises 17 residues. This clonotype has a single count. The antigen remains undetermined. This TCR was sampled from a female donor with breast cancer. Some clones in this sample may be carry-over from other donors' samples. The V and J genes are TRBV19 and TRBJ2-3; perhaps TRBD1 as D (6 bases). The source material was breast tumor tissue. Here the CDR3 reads CASSRSGRGVSTDTQYF. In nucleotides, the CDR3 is TGTGCCAGTAGCCGTTCCGGCAGGGGCGTCAGCACAGATACGCAGTATTTT.